The 9 T cell receptor beta chains below come from one sample, sequenced in a study of T-cell reconstitution after alpha-beta-depleted transplantation in children. Unique molecular identifiers were built into the TCRbeta library. TCRdb reprocessed the PCR reads with MiXCR, giving one entry per CDR3 protein. The sample holds approximately 34,000 distinct CDR3 sequences, under 6.5% seen once. Study outcomes and limitations: Two months or so post-transplant, alpha-beta T cells reportedly derived from several hundred expanded graft clones.

No antigen has been identified for these receptors. The sequences come from peripheral blood, collected 60 days after TCRalphabeta/CD19-depleted stem cell transplant. All receptors come from a child under three years old who had a stem cell transplant for acute myeloid leukemia, so the T cells may come from the graft donor.

In this sample, this clonotype turned up a few times. The chain joins TRBV20-1 to TRBJ2-7; 9 nucleotides agree with TRBD2. This CDR3 has 16 residues. Germline V CDR1 and CDR2: DFQATT, SNEGSKA (reference sequence). With 5 bases clipped from V and 1 base from J, the junction kept 12 bases outside the gene matches. The CDR3, as DNA: TGCAGTGCTTCACTAGCGGGCGCTTCTCCTTCCTACGAGCAGTACTTC. This sequence encodes CSASLAGASPSYEQYF.

Comment on this clonotype: Germline and junction disagree at one end, which may indicate a read error. The chain uses TRBV12-3 or TRBV12-4 and TRBJ2-7, with D unclear. The CDR3 is made up of 11 amino acids. This CDR3 reads CTSSFNTEQYF. DNA of the CDR3: TGTACCAGCAGTTTCAACACTGAGCAGTACTTC.

This clonotype was counted only a few times. The chain employs TRBV28 and TRBJ2-6; D remains unclear. The V gene's germline CDR1 is MDHEN and CDR2 SYDVKM. The V end lost 3 bases, the J end lost 8 bases, and 14 bases lay between the germline ends. This CDR3 has 15 amino acids. The CDR3 DNA reads as TGTGCCAGCAGTTTTAATTGGGAAGAAACCAACGTCCTGACTTTC. It codes for CASSFNWEETNVLTF.

This clonotype showed up many times. CDR3 sequence (DNA): TGTGCCAGCAGTCACTCGAAGGTCACAGGGATAGTATTCAGCTCTGAAGCTTTCTTT. This gives the protein CASSHSKVTGIVFSSEAFF. The chain couples TRBV5-6 to TRBJ1-1, with D possibly TRBD1 on 6 matching bases. V lost 5 bases, J lost 6 bases, and 32 bases lay in between. CDR3 length: 19 amino acids. Germline lookup yields CDR1 SGHDT and CDR2 YYEEEE.

About this clonotype itself: Since a much larger clone is just one base distant, this may be a read error. In DNA form, the CDR3 reads TGTGCCAGCACCCCCCCCTACTACAATGAGCAGTTCTTC. Its protein product is CASTPPYYNEQFF. The J gene is TRBJ2-1, the V gene TRBV6-6; D remains unclear. Germline CDR1 MNHNY, CDR2 SVGAGI (reference sequence). This CDR3 is built from 13 residues. V lost 7 bases, J lost 3 bases, and 10 bases lay in between.

This clonotype was seen ten or more times. This chain links TRBV4-2 with TRBJ2-7; D is uncertain. There are 14 residues in the CDR3. Germline CDR1 is LGHNA and CDR2 is YNFKEQ. The V gene lost 4 bases and the J gene lost 3 bases, with 13 bases spanning the gap. In DNA form, the CDR3 reads TGTGCCAGCAGCCCTGGAGACTTCCTCTACGAGCAGTACTTC. Translated: CASSPGDFLYEQYF.

This clonotype appeared many times. The V and J genes are TRBV28 and TRBJ2-7; no firm D call. The V end lost 2 bases, the J end lost 2 bases, and 7 bases lay between the germline ends. Looked up from germline, CDR1 is MDHEN and CDR2 is SYDVKM. This CDR3 contains 13 residues. The CDR3 region has the DNA TGTGCCAGCAGTTTAGTGGGGACCTACGAGCAGTACTTC. Protein product: CASSLVGTYEQYF.

This clonotype was seen at least ten times. The rearrangement joins TRBV7-8 to TRBJ2-3; 11 nucleotides align to TRBD1. In germline, CDR1 is SGHVS, CDR2 FQNEAQ. The J segment lost 2 bases and the V segment lost 8 bases, leaving 3 bases of the junction unmatched. This CDR3 has 14 residues. The CDR3 spells CASPGQGVTDTQYF. The DNA of the CDR3 is TGTGCCAGCCCGGGACAGGGGGTCACAGATACGCAGTATTTT. The whole variable domain, filled in from reference TRBV7-8 and TRBJ2-3, reads GAGVSQSPRYKVAKRGQDVALRCDPISGHVSLFWYQQALGQGPEFLTYFQNEAQLDKSGLPSDRFFAERPEGSVSTLKIQRTQQEDSAVYLCASPGQGVTDTQYFGPGTRLTVL.

This chain joins TRBV29-1 and TRBJ1-5, with a possible D match to TRBD1 (5 bases). CDR1 and CDR2 (germline): SQVTM, ANQGSEA. The CDR3 has 12 residues. With 7 bases removed from V and 2 bases from J, the gap between germline ends came to 9 bases. CDR3 coding DNA: TGCAGCGCCGGGGGGGGCAATCAGCCCCAGCATTTT. Translating gives CSAGGGNQPQHF.